Sequencing of this T cell receptor beta chain was carried out in a study of regulatory T cells in long-lasting Graves disease. Time point meaning: newly diagnosed GD, antithyroid drugs for less than 3 months. RNA isolated from PBMCs was used to make the TCR library. Through Arm-PCR of CDR3 regions and iRepertoire HTBI primers, TCR beta libraries were built. TCRdb passed the multiplex PCR reads through MiXCR, listing each CDR3 protein once. The data show under 700,000 distinct CDR3 sequences, 16% seen once. V dropped 4 bases and J dropped 2 bases, with 13 bases sitting between them. Per the germline V gene, CDR1 is SGHDT and CDR2 is YYEEEE. The CDR3 length is 16 residues. This clonotype was observed a handful of times. The sample was also linked to a second study, of T cells in Graves' hyperthyroidism and ophthalmopathy.

This chain uses TRBV5-6 with TRBJ2-6; perhaps TRBD1 as D (8 bases). The sequencing here drew on peripheral blood mononuclear cells (PBMCs), taken at new diagnosis, from a patient treated with antithyroid drugs. This TCR derives from a woman in her forties or fifties with Graves disease. Written as DNA, the CDR3 is TGTGCCAGCAGCCACAGGGGGGGCACTGGGGCCAACGTCCTGACTTTC. Encoded protein: CASSHRGGTGANVLTF.